Following are 4 T cell receptor beta chains from one sample sequenced in a study of immunodeficiency. Study-level points and caveats: Productive entropy and V-J pairing of CD4+ T cells looked alike across patients and controls.

No antigen has been assigned to these receptors. Some clones are missing from TCRdb's copy, which holds only in-frame ones; the method was immunoSEQ multiplex PCR. Of 2,000 to 3,000 clones listed, roughly 90% are singletons. The sample was CD4+ T cells from blood. The receptors shown here come from a girl between 10 and 17 years old with POLD1 deficiency.

This clone was picked up one time. This sequence joins TRBV19 and TRBJ1-5; no clear D. Trimming took 3 bases from V and 0 from J, leaving 3 bases between them. The CDR3 runs to 13 residues. Germline CDR1 is LNHDA and CDR2 is SQIVND (reference sequence). The CDR3 nucleotides read TGTGCCAGTAGTATGGCTAGCAATCAGCCCCAGCATTTT. This sequence encodes CASSMASNQPQHF.

The chain combines TRBV27 with TRBJ2-6; the match to TRBD1 covers 7 bases. Per the germline V gene, CDR1 is MNHEY and CDR2 is SMNVEV (reference sequence). The CDR3 runs to 16 residues. J was trimmed by 4 bases and V by 6 bases; bases with no gene match: 9. The CDR3 protein is CASSQTGSRGANVLTF. The CDR3 coding sequence is TGTGCCAGCAGCCAGACAGGGTCGAGGGGGGCCAACGTCCTGACTTTC.

This clone came up once. The V gene is TRBV7-2, the J gene TRBJ2-1; D is perhaps TRBD1 (6 bases). This CDR3 contains 15 residues. V was cut by 5 bases and J by 1 base, with 12 bases left in between. Germline lookup yields CDR1 SGHTA and CDR2 FQGNSA. The DNA of the CDR3 is TGTGCCAGCAGCCCCTGGACAGAGTCCTACAATGAGCAGTTCTTC. The encoded protein is CASSPWTESYNEQFF.

This chain uses TRBV7-6 with TRBJ2-7, with a weak D call TRBD2 (5 bases). The germline V gene encodes CDR1 SGHVS and CDR2 FNYEAQ. This CDR3 has 14 amino acids. With 5 bases removed from V and 5 bases from J, the gap between germline ends came to 16 bases. The CDR3 nucleotides are TGTGCCAGCAGCCGGGGATTACTGGACCACGAGCAGTACTTC. Its translation: CASSRGLLDHEQYF.